This TCR beta chain was recovered during a study of T cell responses to AZD1222 COVID-19 vaccine. Broader study findings: Just a handful of AZD1222 recipients tested seropositive at baseline. Clonal diversity may have been underestimated in mostly white British donors. Researchers report vaccine-associated CD4 TCRs spanning spike, with dominance at 160-218 and 743-854.

Second doses at about 4 or about 12 weeks were pooled. Of note for this clone: The antigen remains unidentified.

The CDR3 runs to 12 residues. Germline values: CDR1 LNHDA, CDR2 SQIVND (reference sequence). The V end lost 7 bases, the J end lost 7 bases, and 10 bases lay between the germline ends. Method: immunoSEQ multiplex PCR; TCRdb's copy keeps in-frame clones and lacks some. The repertoire consists of fewer than 30,000 clones, with 85% to 90% occurring once and the leading ten covering roughly 8%. V gene TRBV19 combines with J gene TRBJ2-2; D is unclear. Sequencing was performed on peripheral blood, taken 28 days after the second AZD1222 dose. The clonotype was recovered from an adult who received the AZD1222 COVID-19 vaccine. CDR3: CASNLRFGELFF. For the CDR3, the DNA is TGTGCCAGTAACCTCCGTTTCGGGGAGCTGTTTTTT.